This TCR beta chain derives from a study of technical replicates of blood from several donors. Some clones are missing from TCRdb's copy, which holds only in-frame ones; the method was immunoSEQ multiplex PCR. The table lists roughly 15,000 clones, less than 90% of them singletons, with roughly 10% in the top ten. The sequenced sample was PBMCs. The clonotype was recovered from a human donor in good health.

CDR3 DNA sequence: TGCGCCAGCAGCTGGGGACAGACCTACGAGCAGTACTTC. This sequence encodes CASSWGQTYEQYF. This rearrangement joins TRBV5-1 to TRBJ2-7; the match to TRBD1 covers 7 bases. J gave up 2 bases and V 3 bases, and 2 bases lay outside the gene matches. CDR1 is SGHRS and CDR2 is YFSETQ in the germline V gene. There are 13 residues in the CDR3.